This T cell receptor (beta chain) originates from a study of blood T cell repertoires in COVID-19. About the study: The United States, Italy and Spain were the sources of the acute and convalescent COVID-19 samples. The analysed material was cDNA or gDNA that came from T cells, B-cell-depleted T cells, or PBMCs.

As handled by the study authors: Reference gene primer amplification in the assay estimated nucleated cell counts. The table came from immunoSEQ multiplex PCR; TCRdb's copy has only in-frame clones and leaves some out. The V and J calls and the clone size are those of that table, but D and trimming were determined from the DNA. The data contain roughly 240,000 clones, 65% to 90% of them singletons. The CDR3 loop spans 19 amino acids. Trimming removed 1 base from V and 0 bases from J, with 20 bases in between. In germline, CDR1 is SNHLY, CDR2 FYNNEI. This sequence was found in a man aged 40-49 years who had recovered from COVID-19. The chain recombines TRBV2 with TRBJ2-3; a weak D match, TRBD2 (6 bases). Input material: peripheral blood. The CDR3 spells CASSEDQPLADPSTDTQYF. As DNA, the CDR3 is TGTGCCAGCAGTGAAGATCAACCCTTAGCGGATCCTAGCACAGATACGCAGTATTTT.